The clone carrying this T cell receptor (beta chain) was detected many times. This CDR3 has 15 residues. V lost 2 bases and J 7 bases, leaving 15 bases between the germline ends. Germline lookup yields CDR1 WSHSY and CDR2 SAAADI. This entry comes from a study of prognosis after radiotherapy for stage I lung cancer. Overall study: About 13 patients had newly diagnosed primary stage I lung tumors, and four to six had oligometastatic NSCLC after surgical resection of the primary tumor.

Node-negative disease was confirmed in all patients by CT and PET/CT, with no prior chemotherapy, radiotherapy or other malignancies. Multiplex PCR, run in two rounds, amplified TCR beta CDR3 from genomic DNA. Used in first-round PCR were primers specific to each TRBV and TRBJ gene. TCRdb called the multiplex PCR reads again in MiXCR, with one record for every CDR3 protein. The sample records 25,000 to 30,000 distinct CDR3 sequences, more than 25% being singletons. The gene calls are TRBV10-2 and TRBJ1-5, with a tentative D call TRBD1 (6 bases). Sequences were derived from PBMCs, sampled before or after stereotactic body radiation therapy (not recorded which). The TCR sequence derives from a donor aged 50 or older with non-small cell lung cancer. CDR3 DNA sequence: TGCGCCAGCAGTGAGGATGGGCAGGGGCACCAGCCCCAGCATTTT. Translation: CASSEDGQGHQPQHF.